What follows is one T cell receptor beta chain and its context. The data were obtained in a study of PD-L1 blockade in urothelial cancer. Study at large: Peripheral blood specimens exhibited a median yield of about 140,000 T cells.

Data came from immunoSEQ multiplex PCR; TCRdb stores just in-frame clones and leaves some out. In the table there are some 50,000 clones, 87% of which are singletons. Time point specified: pretreatment peripheral blood. The V gene's germline CDR1 is LGHNA and CDR2 YSLEER. V trimming: 0 bases; J trimming: 2 bases; junction bases outside the gene matches: 3. This CDR3 has 15 amino acids. The sample here was PBMCs, taken around atezolizumab (anti-PD-L1) treatment. The chain employs TRBV4-3 and TRBJ2-7, with 8 bases matching TRBD1. The TCR originated in a woman aged 55-70 years with urothelial cancer. This CDR3 reads CASSQEDRGPYEQYF. The CDR3 DNA reads as TGCGCCAGCAGCCAAGAAGACAGGGGACCCTACGAGCAGTACTTC.